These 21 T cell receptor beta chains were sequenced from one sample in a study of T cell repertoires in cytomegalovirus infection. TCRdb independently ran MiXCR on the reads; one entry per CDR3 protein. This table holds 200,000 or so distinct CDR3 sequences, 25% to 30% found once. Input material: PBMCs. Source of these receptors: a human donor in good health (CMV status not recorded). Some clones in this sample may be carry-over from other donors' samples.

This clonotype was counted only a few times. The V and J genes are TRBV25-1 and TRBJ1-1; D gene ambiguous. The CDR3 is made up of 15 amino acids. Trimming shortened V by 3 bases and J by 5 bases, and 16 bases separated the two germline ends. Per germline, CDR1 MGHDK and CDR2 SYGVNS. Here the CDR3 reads CASSEFGRMGTEAFF. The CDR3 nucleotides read TGTGCCAGCAGTGAGTTTGGCAGAATGGGGACTGAAGCTTTCTTT.

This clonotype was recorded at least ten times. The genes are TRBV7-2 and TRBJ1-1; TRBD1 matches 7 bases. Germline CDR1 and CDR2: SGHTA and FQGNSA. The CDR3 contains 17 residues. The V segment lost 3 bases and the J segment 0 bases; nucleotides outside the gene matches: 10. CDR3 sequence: CASSFKTGFGLNTEAFF. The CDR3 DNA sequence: TGTGCCAGCAGCTTCAAGACAGGGTTCGGTTTGAACACTGAAGCTTTCTTT. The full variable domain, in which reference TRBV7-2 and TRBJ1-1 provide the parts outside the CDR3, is GAGVSQSPSNKVTEKGKDVELRCDPISGHTALYWYRQSLGQGLEFLIYFQGNSAPDKSGLPSDRFSAERTGGSVSTLTIQRTQQEDSAVYLCASSFKTGFGLNTEAFFGQGTRLTVV.

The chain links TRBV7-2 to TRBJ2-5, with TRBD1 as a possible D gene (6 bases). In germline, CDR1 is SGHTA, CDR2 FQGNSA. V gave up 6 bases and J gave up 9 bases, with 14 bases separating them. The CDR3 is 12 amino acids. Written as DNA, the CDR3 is TGTGCCAGCAGTTCAATAGAGGGGGCCCAGTACTTC. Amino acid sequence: CASSSIEGAQYF. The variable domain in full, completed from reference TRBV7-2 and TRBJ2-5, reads GAGVSQSPSNKVTEKGKDVELRCDPISGHTALYWYRQSLGQGLEFLIYFQGNSAPDKSGLPSDRFSAERTGGSVSTLTIQRTQQEDSAVYLCASSSIEGAQYFGPGTRLLVL.

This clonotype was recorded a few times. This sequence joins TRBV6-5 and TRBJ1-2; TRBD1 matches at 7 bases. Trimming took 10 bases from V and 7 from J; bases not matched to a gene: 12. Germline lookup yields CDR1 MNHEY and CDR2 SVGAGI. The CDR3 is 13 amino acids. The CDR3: CATQQGSQIGYTF. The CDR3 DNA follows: TGTGCCACCCAACAGGGGTCTCAGATTGGCTACACCTTC.

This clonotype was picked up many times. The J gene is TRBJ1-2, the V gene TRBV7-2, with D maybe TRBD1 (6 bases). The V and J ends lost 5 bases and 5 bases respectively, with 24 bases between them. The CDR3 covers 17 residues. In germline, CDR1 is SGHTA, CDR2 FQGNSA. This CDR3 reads CASSPWDKGQGTYGYTF. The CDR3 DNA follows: TGTGCCAGCAGCCCATGGGACAAGGGGCAGGGGACTTATGGCTACACCTTC.

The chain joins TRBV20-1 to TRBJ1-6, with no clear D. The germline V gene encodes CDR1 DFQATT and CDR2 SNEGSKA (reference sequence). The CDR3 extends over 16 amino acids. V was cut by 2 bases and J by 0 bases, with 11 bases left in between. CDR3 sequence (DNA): TGCAGTGCTAGATTCGCAAGTTTCTCCTATAATTCACCCCTCCACTTT. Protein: CSARFASFSYNSPLHF.

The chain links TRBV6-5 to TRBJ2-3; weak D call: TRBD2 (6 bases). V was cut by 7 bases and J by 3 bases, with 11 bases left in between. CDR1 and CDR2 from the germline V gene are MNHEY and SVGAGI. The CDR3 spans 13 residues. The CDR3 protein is CASKKEGTDTQYF. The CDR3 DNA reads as TGTGCCAGCAAGAAGGAGGGGACAGATACGCAGTATTTT.

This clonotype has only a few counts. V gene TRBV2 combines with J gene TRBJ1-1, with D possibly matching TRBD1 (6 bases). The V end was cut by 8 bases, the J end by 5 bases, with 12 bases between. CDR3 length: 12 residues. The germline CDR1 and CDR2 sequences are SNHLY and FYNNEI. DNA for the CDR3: TGTGCCAGCGCAGGGGACTGGACTGAAGCTTTCTTT. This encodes CASAGDWTEAFF.

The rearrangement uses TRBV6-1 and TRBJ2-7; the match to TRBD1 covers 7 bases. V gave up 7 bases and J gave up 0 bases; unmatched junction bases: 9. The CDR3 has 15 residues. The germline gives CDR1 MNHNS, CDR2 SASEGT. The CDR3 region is CASTHDRDTSYEQYF. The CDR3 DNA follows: TGTGCCAGCACTCACGACAGGGACACCTCCTACGAGCAGTACTTC.

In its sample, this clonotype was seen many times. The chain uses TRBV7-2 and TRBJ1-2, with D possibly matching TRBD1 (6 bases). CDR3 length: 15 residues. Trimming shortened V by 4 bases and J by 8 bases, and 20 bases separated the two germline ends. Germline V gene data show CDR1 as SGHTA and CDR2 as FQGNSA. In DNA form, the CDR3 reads TGTGCCAGCAGCTCGTTTCGACAGGTACGAAGAGGCTACACCTTC. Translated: CASSSFRQVRRGYTF.

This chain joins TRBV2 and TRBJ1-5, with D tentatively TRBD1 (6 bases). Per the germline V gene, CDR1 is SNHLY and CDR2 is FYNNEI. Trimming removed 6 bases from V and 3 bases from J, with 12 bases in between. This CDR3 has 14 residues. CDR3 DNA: TGTGCCAGCAGGGAGGACAGCGTCAATCAGCCCCAGCATTTT. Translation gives CASREDSVNQPQHF.

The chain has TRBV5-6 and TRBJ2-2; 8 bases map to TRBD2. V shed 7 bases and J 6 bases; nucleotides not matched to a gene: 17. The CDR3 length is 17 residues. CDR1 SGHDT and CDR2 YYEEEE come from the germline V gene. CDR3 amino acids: CASGGQAGVLSPGELFF. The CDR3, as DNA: TGTGCCAGCGGTGGACAAGCGGGGGTGCTCTCCCCCGGGGAGCTGTTTTTT. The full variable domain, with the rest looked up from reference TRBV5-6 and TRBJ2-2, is DAGVTQSPTHLIKTRGQQVTLRCSPKSGHDTVSWYQQALGQGPQFIFQYYEEEERQRGNFPDRFSGHQFPNYSSELNVNALLLGDSALYLCASGGQAGVLSPGELFFGEGSRLTVL.

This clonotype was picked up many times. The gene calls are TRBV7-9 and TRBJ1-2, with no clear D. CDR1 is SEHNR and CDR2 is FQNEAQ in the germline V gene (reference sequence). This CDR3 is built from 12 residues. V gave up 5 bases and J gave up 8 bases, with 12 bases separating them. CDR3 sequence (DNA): TGTGCCAGCAGCACCGGACTGGGAGGCTACACCTTC. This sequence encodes CASSTGLGGYTF.

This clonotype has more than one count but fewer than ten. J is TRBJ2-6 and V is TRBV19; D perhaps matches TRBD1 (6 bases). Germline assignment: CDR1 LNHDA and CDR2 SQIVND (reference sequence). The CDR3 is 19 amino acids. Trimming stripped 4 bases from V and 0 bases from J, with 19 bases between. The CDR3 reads CASSTQPGHKSSGANVLTF. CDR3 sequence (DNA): TGTGCCAGTAGTACCCAACCGGGACACAAATCCTCTGGGGCCAACGTCCTGACTTTC.

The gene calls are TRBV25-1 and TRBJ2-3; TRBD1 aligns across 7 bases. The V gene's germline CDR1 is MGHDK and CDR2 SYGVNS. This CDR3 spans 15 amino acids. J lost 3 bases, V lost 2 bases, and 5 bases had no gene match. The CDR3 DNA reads TGTGCCAGCAGTGAACAGGGGGATGTTACAGATACGCAGTATTTT. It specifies CASSEQGDVTDTQYF.

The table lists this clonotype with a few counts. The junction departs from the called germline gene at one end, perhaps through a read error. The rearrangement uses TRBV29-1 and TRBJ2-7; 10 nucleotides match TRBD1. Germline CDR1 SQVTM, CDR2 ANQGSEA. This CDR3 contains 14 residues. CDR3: CSVEEGQGSYEQYF. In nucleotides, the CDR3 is TGCAGTGTTGAAGAGGGACAGGGGTCCTACGAGCAGTACTTC.

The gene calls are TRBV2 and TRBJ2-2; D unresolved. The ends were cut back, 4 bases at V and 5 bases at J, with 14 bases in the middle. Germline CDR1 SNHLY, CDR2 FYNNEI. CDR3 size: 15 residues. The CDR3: CASSVAAIKTGELFF. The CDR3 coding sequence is TGTGCCAGCAGTGTAGCAGCTATTAAGACCGGGGAGCTGTTTTTT.

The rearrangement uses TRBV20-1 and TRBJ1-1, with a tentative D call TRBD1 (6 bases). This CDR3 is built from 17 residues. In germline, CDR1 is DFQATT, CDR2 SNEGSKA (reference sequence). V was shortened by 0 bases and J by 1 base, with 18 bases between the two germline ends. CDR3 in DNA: TGCAGTGCTAGAGATTGGGGGGGCTTGTTCTCGAACACTGAAGCTTTCTTT. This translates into CSARDWGGLFSNTEAFF.

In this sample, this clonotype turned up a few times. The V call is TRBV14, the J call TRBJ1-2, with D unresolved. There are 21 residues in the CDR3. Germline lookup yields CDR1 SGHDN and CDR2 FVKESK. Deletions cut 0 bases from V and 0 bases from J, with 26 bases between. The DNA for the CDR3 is TGTGCCAGCAGCCAAGATATACAGAGGCCCCAAATAACGCCAACTAACTATGGCTACACCTTC. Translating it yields CASSQDIQRPQITPTNYGYTF.

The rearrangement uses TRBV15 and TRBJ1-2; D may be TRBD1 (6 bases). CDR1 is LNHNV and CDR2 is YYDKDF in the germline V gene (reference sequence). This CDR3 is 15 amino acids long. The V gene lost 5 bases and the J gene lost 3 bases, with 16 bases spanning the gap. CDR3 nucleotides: TGTGCCACCAGCTTTTACCAGGAGGGGGACTATGGCTACACCTTC. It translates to CATSFYQEGDYGYTF. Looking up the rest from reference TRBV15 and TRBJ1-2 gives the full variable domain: DAMVIQNPRYQVTQFGKPVTLSCSQTLNHNVMYWYQQKSSQAPKLLFHYYDKDFNNEADTPDNFQSRRPNTSFCFLDIRSPGLGDTAMYLCATSFYQEGDYGYTFGSGTRLTVV.

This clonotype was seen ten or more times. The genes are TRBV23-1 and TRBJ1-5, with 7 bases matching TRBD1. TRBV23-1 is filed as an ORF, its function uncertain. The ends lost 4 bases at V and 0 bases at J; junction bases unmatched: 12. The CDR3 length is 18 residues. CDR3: CASSPKSRDRDSNQPQHF. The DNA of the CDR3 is TGCGCCAGCAGTCCAAAATCCCGGGACAGAGATAGCAATCAGCCCCAGCATTTT.